In its sample, the clone carrying this T cell receptor (beta chain) was seen a few times. Its antigen remains unidentified. This sample is part of a study of blood T cells in healthy people across ages. Study-level findings and limits: Relative to aged donors, long-lived donors carried more naive CD4+ cells and displayed higher diversity.

Next came a second PCR, run for 7 to 11 cycles, which used a sample-barcoded 5' primer along with a J-beta primer mix. Individual samples furnished no less than 2.5 million CDR3-containing paired-end reads apiece. In TCRdb, the 5' RACE reads were re-called with MiXCR into one record per CDR3 protein. Seen here are 700,000 or so distinct CDR3 sequences, about a fifth observed once, and the top ten hold around 22%. Looked up from germline, CDR1 is DFQATT and CDR2 is SNEGSKA (reference sequence). This CDR3 contains 14 residues. The sequencing input was blood. The clonotype originates from a man in his 70s in good health. The chain links TRBV20-1 to TRBJ2-5; 8 nucleotides line up with TRBD1. The DNA matches TRBJ2-7 better at its end, which makes the J call doubtful. The CDR3 spells CSARDLWTGLEQYF. The CDR3, as DNA: TGCAGTGCTAGAGATCTGTGGACAGGGCTCGAGCAGTACTTC.